This TCR beta chain was recovered during a study of early T cells in non-severe SARS-CoV-2 infection. Study as a whole: Sequencing of unsorted whole blood was done on bulk RNA, leaving chains unpaired. Study conclusions and caveats: The matching step, a VDJdb search, favored anti-spike CD8 responses and missed private and CD4 specificities.

This clonotype was observed many times. Its antigen is still unknown. In germline, CDR1 is SGHTA, CDR2 FQGTGA. V gave up 5 bases and J gave up 8 bases, with 19 bases separating them. The CDR3 has 15 amino acids. Individual cDNA molecules each received unique molecular identifiers attached to them. Using its own MiXCR run on the 5' RACE reads, TCRdb lists one record per CDR3 protein. The repertoire holds about 69,000 distinct CDR3 sequences, around 13% seen once, with about 14% in the top ten. Sequenced: whole blood. The V gene is TRBV7-3, the J gene TRBJ2-1; D perhaps matches TRBD2 (6 bases). The source is an adult who was a healthcare worker with PCR-confirmed SARS-CoV-2 infection or an uninfected control (not recorded which). CDR3 in amino acids: CASSPILGGRDEQFF. The CDR3 DNA is TGTGCCAGCAGCCCCATCTTGGGGGGACGGGATGAGCAGTTCTTC.